What follows are 28 T cell receptor beta chains derived from one specimen sequenced in a study of blood T cell repertoires in COVID-19. Method: immunoSEQ multiplex PCR; TCRdb's copy keeps in-frame clones and lacks some. The profile shows over 250,000 clones, around nine tenths of them singletons. The sample consisted of peripheral blood. The receptors stem from a woman aged 40 to 50 who had recovered from COVID-19.

This clone appeared a single time. DNA for the CDR3: TGCGCCAGCAGCCCCCCTACGGGGGCTAGCGGGAGCGACACCGGGGAGCTGTTTTTT. Its protein is CASSPPTGASGSDTGELFF. The genes are TRBV4-3 and TRBJ2-2; 10 nucleotides line up with TRBD2. The CDR3 sequence is 19 residues long. V shed 4 bases, J shed 3 bases, and the junction held 14 bases outside the gene matches. Germline lookup yields CDR1 LGHNA and CDR2 YSLEER.

This clone has a single count. The rearrangement links TRBV2 to TRBJ1-2; 7 bases are a match to TRBD1. V was pared by 11 bases and J by 7 bases, with 7 bases of the junction left unmatched. CDR3 length: 11 residues. The germline V gene encodes CDR1 SNHLY and CDR2 FYNNEI. CDR3 in DNA: TGTGCCGGCCACAGGGGCGGTGGCTACACCTTC. Its translation is CAGHRGGGYTF.

V gene TRBV7-2 combines with J gene TRBJ2-1; 10 positions match TRBD1. J was trimmed by 3 bases and V by 5 bases; bases with no gene match: 4. The CDR3 length is 15 residues. Germline V gene data show CDR1 as SGHTA and CDR2 as FQGNSA. This chain's CDR3 is CASSPWTGGYNEQFF. The CDR3 region has the DNA TGTGCCAGCAGCCCCTGGACAGGGGGCTACAATGAGCAGTTCTTC.

The V call is TRBV9, the J call TRBJ2-7; tentative D call: TRBD2 (6 bases). There are 14 residues in the CDR3. The V end was cut by 2 bases, the J end by 0 bases, with 9 bases between. Per germline, CDR1 SGDLS and CDR2 YYNGEE. The CDR3 DNA is TGTGCCAGCAGCGTTGGAGGGCCCTCCTACGAGCAGTACTTC. This translates into CASSVGGPSYEQYF.

The CDR3 coding sequence is TGTGCCAGCAGCTTAAGGGGGGGGCCGGGCACCGGGGAGCTGTTTTTT. Encoded protein: CASSLRGGPGTGELFF. The gene calls are TRBV11-3 and TRBJ2-2; possible D gene TRBD2, 7 bases. Germline loops: CDR1 SGHNT, CDR2 YENEEA. The ends were cut back, 2 bases at V and 4 bases at J, with 14 bases in the middle. This CDR3 spans 16 amino acids.

The chain links TRBV12-3 or TRBV12-4 to TRBJ1-1, with D perhaps TRBD1 (6 bases). V was trimmed by 6 bases and J by 7 bases, leaving 15 bases between them. This CDR3 comprises 13 residues. CDR3 sequence: CASRPGGRGEAFF. Written as DNA, the CDR3 is TGTGCCAGCAGGCCCGGGGGGCGGGGTGAAGCTTTCTTT.

The chain uses TRBV19 and TRBJ2-5, with a tentative D call TRBD2 (6 bases). The CDR3 has 13 residues. V was clipped by 3 bases and J by 7 bases, with 12 bases between them. The germline V gene encodes CDR1 LNHDA and CDR2 SQIVND (reference sequence). The CDR3 bases are TGTGCCAGTAGTATCGGAGGGCTGGGGACCCAGTACTTC. Its protein product is CASSIGGLGTQYF. Full variable domain (remainder filled in from reference TRBV19 and TRBJ2-5): DGGITQSPKYLFRKEGQNVTLSCEQNLNHDAMYWYRQDPGQGLRLIYYSQIVNDFQKGDIAEGYSVSREKKESFPLTVTSAQKNPTAFYLCASSIGGLGTQYFGPGTRLLVL.

This clone showed up just once. The rearrangement joins TRBV11-2 to TRBJ1-4, with 9 bases lining up with TRBD1. CDR3 length: 14 amino acids. Germline lookup yields CDR1 SGHAT and CDR2 FQNNGV. The J segment lost 8 bases and the V segment lost 5 bases, leaving 6 bases of the junction unmatched. Here the CDR3 reads CASSGRQGGEKLFF. DNA for the CDR3: TGTGCCAGCAGCGGCCGACAGGGGGGAGAAAAACTGTTTTTT.

This chain uses TRBV6-2 or TRBV6-3 with TRBJ1-3; D call uncertain. Trimming pared 4 bases from V and 8 bases from J, leaving 24 bases between. Per the germline V gene, CDR1 is MNHEY and CDR2 is SVGEGT. This CDR3 region has 17 residues. The chain's CDR3 is CASSWRTIGRFVDTIYF. The CDR3 bases are TGTGCCAGCAGTTGGAGGACTATTGGACGGTTTGTGGACACCATATATTTT.

The chain links TRBV7-8 to TRBJ2-3; the D gene is possibly TRBD2 (6 bases). CDR1 and CDR2 (germline): SGHVS, FQNEAQ. CDR3 length: 16 residues. V was pared by 5 bases and J by 2 bases, with 17 bases between. The CDR3 nucleotides are TGTGCCAGCAGCCCCAGGGCCGGAGGGGTCACAGATACGCAGTATTTT. Residues: CASSPRAGGVTDTQYF.

J is TRBJ2-7 and V is TRBV29-1; 7 bases line up with TRBD1. V was clipped by 7 bases and J by 5 bases; unmatched bases: 5. The CDR3 consists of 11 residues. The germline V gene has CDR1 SQVTM and CDR2 ANQGSEA. Here the CDR3 DNA reads TGCAGCGCGAGACAGGGCCACGAGCAGTACTTC. Amino acids: CSARQGHEQYF.

This chain links TRBV18 with TRBJ2-1; TRBD2 aligns across 8 bases. V lost 6 bases and J lost 3; bases outside the gene matches: 13. The CDR3 consists of 17 residues. Germline values: CDR1 KGHSH, CDR2 LQKENI. The CDR3 sequence is CASSPSHGLAGYNEQFF. The CDR3 bases are TGTGCCAGCTCTCCTAGTCATGGCCTAGCGGGCTACAATGAGCAGTTCTTC.

The chain carries TRBV5-6 and TRBJ2-7; 8 bases fit TRBD1. Germline V gene data show CDR1 as SGHDT and CDR2 as YYEEEE. The CDR3 totals 15 residues. The junction had 5 bases not matched to a gene; V was cut back by 0 bases and J by 3 bases. The CDR3 DNA follows: TGTGCCAGCAGCTTGGCTGGGACAGGTAACTACGAGCAGTACGTC. It codes for CASSLAGTGNYEQYV.

V gene TRBV7-6 combines with J gene TRBJ2-4, with 7 bases fitting TRBD2. V was pared by 5 bases and J by 8 bases, with 9 bases of the junction left unmatched. Germline V gene data show CDR1 as SGHVS and CDR2 as FNYEAQ. This CDR3 is 14 amino acids long. Here the CDR3 reads CASSPVFREDIQYF. The CDR3 DNA follows: TGTGCCAGCAGCCCAGTTTTTCGGGAGGACATTCAGTACTTC.

On this clone: Other DNA sequences in this sample translate to the same CDR3. The chain couples TRBV24-1 to TRBJ1-1, with 8 nucleotides matching TRBD1. Germline assignment: CDR1 KGHDR and CDR2 SFDVKD. With V trimmed by 5 bases and J by 3 bases, 7 bases remained unmatched. The CDR3 is 15 amino acids. The DNA of the CDR3 is TGTGCCACCAGTGCGAACGACAGGGGTGACACTGAAGCTTTCTTT. Residues: CATSANDRGDTEAFF.

V is TRBV3-1 (or the pseudogene TRBV3-2) and J is TRBJ2-7; TRBD2 matches at 7 bases. In germline, CDR1 is LGHDT, CDR2 YNNKEL (reference sequence). The CDR3 length is 17 residues. V was pared by 1 base and J by 5 bases, with 14 bases of the junction left unmatched. CDR3 nucleotides: TGTGCCAGCAGCCAAGGGTCCCGTGGACTAGTCGGGGACGAGCAGTACGTC. It encodes CASSQGSRGLVGDEQYV.

The chain employs TRBV28 and TRBJ1-4; maybe TRBD1 (5 bases). The V end lost 3 bases, the J end lost 8 bases, and 16 bases lay between the germline ends. This CDR3 comprises 15 residues. The germline CDR1 and CDR2 sequences are MDHEN and SYDVKM. This CDR3 reads CASSLLQRGGEKLFF. DNA of the CDR3: TGTGCCAGCAGTTTGTTACAGCGGGGGGGGGAAAAACTGTTTTTT.

The chain recombines TRBV6-6 with TRBJ2-7, with TRBD2 as a possible D gene (5 bases). V lost 4 bases, J lost 4 bases, and 14 bases lay in between. Germline V gene data show CDR1 as MNHNY and CDR2 as SVGAGI (reference sequence). The CDR3 runs to 14 residues. The CDR3: CASSSGLVGYEQYF. The CDR3 DNA sequence: TGTGCCAGCAGTTCCGGACTCGTCGGGTACGAGCAGTACTTC.

The rearrangement links TRBV29-1 to TRBJ2-7, with D unclear. V was cut by 4 bases and J by 0 bases, with 10 bases left in between. There are 13 residues in the CDR3. Germline V gene lookup returns CDR1 SQVTM and CDR2 ANQGSEA. The CDR3 DNA is TGCAGCGTTGTGGTGCGGAGCTCCTACGAGCAGTACTTC. Translating it yields CSVVVRSSYEQYF.

The chain has TRBV6-4 and TRBJ2-1, with a tentative D call TRBD2 (5 bases). The CDR3 extends over 16 amino acids. V shed 2 bases and J shed 0 bases, with 11 bases lying between them. Looked up from germline, CDR1 is MRHNA and CDR2 is SNTAGT. CDR3 residues: CASSDGVGASYNEQFF. CDR3 in DNA: TGTGCCAGCAGTGACGGGGTGGGAGCCTCCTACAATGAGCAGTTCTTC.

The rearrangement uses TRBV29-1 and TRBJ2-3, with a possible D match to TRBD1 (7 bases). Germline assignment: CDR1 SQVTM and CDR2 ANQGSEA. This CDR3 comprises 13 residues. The V and J ends lost 4 bases and 4 bases respectively, with 12 bases between them. The CDR3 loop reads CSVAGGRADTQYF. CDR3 in DNA: TGCAGCGTTGCAGGGGGGCGGGCAGATACGCAGTATTTT.

The J gene is TRBJ2-2, the V gene TRBV10-3, with D tentatively TRBD2 (5 bases). The CDR3 extends over 14 amino acids. Trimming cost V 11 bases and J 1 base, with 14 bases left between them. Germline V CDR1 and CDR2: ENHRY, SYGVKD. The CDR3 region is CAVSERENTGELFF. Written as DNA, the CDR3 is TGTGCCGTTTCGGAGAGGGAGAACACCGGGGAGCTGTTTTTT.

V gene TRBV6-5 combines with J gene TRBJ1-1, with a tentative D call TRBD1 (6 bases). The germline V and J ends were trimmed by 6 bases and 3 bases, with 11 bases remaining between them. The CDR3 extends over 13 amino acids. Germline V gene sequence: CDR1 MNHEY, CDR2 SVGAGI. The CDR3 reads CASRRGKDTEAFF. For the CDR3, the DNA is TGTGCCAGCAGGAGGGGGAAGGACACTGAAGCTTTCTTT.

The V call is TRBV19, the J call TRBJ2-1; weak D call: TRBD2 (6 bases). Trimming left V 5 bases short and J 3 bases short, with 14 bases between. Germline V gene lookup returns CDR1 LNHDA and CDR2 SQIVND (reference sequence). The CDR3 is 15 residues long. CDR3 sequence: CASSGLAVGYNEQFF. The CDR3 DNA reads TGTGCCAGTAGTGGGTTAGCGGTGGGCTACAATGAGCAGTTCTTC. Based on the CDR3 plus reference TRBV19 and TRBJ2-1, the full variable domain is DGGITQSPKYLFRKEGQNVTLSCEQNLNHDAMYWYRQDPGQGLRLIYYSQIVNDFQKGDIAEGYSVSREKKESFPLTVTSAQKNPTAFYLCASSGLAVGYNEQFFGPGTRLTVL.

The chain carries TRBV5-4 and TRBJ2-7; 8 bases match TRBD2. The CDR3 runs 13 residues. The V and J ends lost 6 bases and 4 bases, in that order; junction bases with no gene match: 6. Germline V CDR1 and CDR2: SGHNT, YYREEE (reference sequence). Here the CDR3 DNA reads TGTGCCAGCACCCCGGGGGGGAAATACGAGCAGTACTTC. Its translation: CASTPGGKYEQYF.

This chain links TRBV11-3 with TRBJ1-2; D uncertain. Germline CDR1 and CDR2: SGHNT and YENEEA. Between the trimmed V and J ends, which lost 1 base and 4 bases, there was a span of 7 bases. This CDR3 region has 13 residues. CDR3 region: CASSLGLRYGYTF. CDR3 DNA sequence: TGTGCCAGCAGCTTAGGGTTGCGCTATGGCTACACCTTC. The whole variable domain, filled in from reference TRBV11-3 and TRBJ1-2, reads EAGVVQSPRYKIIEKKQPVAFWCNPISGHNTLYWYLQNLGQGPELLIRYENEEAVDDSQLPKDRFSAERLKGVDSTLKIQPAELGDSAVYLCASSLGLRYGYTFGSGTRLTVV.

This clone has just one count. The rearrangement links TRBV6-5 to TRBJ1-1, with 11 positions matching TRBD1. This CDR3 is 14 amino acids long. The trim removed 6 bases at V and 5 bases at J, leaving 5 bases unmatched. Per germline, CDR1 MNHEY and CDR2 SVGAGI. The CDR3 nucleotides are TGTGCCAGCAGCCAGGACAGGGGGCGGACTGAAGCTTTCTTT. Encoded protein: CASSQDRGRTEAFF.

This chain connects TRBV5-6 to TRBJ2-5, with 12 bases aligning to TRBD1. With V trimmed by 2 bases and J by 1 base, 3 bases remained unmatched. The CDR3 consists of 16 residues. The germline CDR1 and CDR2 sequences are SGHDT and YYEEEE. The CDR3 loop reads CASSFGDRGPQETQYF. CDR3 nucleotides: TGTGCCAGCAGCTTTGGGGACAGGGGGCCCCAAGAGACCCAGTACTTC.